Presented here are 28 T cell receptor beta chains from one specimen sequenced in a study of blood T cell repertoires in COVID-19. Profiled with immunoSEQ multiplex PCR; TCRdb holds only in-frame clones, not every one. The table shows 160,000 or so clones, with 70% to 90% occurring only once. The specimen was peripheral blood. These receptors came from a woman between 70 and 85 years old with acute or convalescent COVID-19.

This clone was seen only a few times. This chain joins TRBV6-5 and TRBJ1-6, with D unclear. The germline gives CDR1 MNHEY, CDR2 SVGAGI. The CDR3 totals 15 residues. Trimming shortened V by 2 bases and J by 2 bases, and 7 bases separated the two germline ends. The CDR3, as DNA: TGTGCCAGCAGTTACGGGCAGGCCTATAATTCACCCCTCCACTTT. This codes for CASSYGQAYNSPLHF.

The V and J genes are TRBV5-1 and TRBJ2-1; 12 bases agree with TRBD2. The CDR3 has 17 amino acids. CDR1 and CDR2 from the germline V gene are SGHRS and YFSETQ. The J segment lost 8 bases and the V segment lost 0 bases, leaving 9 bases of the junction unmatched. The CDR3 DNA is TGCGCCAGCAGCTTGGGGACTAGCGGGGTCTTGGGAGATGAGCAGTTCTTC. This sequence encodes CASSLGTSGVLGDEQFF.

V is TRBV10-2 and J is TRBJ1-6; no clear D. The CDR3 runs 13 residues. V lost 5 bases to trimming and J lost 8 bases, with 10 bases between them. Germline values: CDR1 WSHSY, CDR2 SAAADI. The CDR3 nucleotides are TGCGCCAGCAGTAAGAAATCGGATTCACCCCTCCACTTT. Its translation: CASSKKSDSPLHF.

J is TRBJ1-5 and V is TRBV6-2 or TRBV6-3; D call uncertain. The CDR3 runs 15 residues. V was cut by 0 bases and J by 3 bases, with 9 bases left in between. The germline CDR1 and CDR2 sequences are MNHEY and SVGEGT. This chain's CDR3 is CASSYSSQANQPQHF. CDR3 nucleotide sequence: TGTGCCAGCAGTTACTCGTCGCAGGCCAATCAGCCCCAGCATTTT.

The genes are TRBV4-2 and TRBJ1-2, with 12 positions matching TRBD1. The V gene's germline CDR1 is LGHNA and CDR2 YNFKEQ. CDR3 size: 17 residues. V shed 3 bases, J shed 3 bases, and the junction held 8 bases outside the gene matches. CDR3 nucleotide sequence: TGTGCCAGCAGCCAGATGGGACAGGGGGCGCGCGACTATGGCTACACCTTC. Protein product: CASSQMGQGARDYGYTF.

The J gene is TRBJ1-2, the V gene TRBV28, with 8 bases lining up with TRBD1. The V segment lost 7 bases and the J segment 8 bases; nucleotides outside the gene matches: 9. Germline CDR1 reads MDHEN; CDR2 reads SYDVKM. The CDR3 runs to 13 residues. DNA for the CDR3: TGTGCCAGCACCTTTAGACAGGGGTCCGGCTACACCTTC. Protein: CASTFRQGSGYTF.

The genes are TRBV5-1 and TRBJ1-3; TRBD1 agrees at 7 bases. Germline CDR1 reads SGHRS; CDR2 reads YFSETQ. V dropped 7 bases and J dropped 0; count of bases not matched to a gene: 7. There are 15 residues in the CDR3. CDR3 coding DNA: TGCGCCAGCCGCCCGACAGGGAACTCTGGAAACACCATATATTTT. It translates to CASRPTGNSGNTIYF.

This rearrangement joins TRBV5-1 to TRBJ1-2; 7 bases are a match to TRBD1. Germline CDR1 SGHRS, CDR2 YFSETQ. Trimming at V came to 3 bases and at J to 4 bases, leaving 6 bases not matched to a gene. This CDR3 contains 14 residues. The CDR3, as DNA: TGCGCCAGCAGCTCGACAGGGATTAGCTATGGCTACACCTTC. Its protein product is CASSSTGISYGYTF.

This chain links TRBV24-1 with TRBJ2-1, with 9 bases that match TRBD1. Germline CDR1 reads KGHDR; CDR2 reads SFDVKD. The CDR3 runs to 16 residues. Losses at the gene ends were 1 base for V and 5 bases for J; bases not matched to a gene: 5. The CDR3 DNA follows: TGTGCCACCAGTGATTTCGGGGGACAGGGAAACAATGAGCAGTTCTTC. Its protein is CATSDFGGQGNNEQFF.

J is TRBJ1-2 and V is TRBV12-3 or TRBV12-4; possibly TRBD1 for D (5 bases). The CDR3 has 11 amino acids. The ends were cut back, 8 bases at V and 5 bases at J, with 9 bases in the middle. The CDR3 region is CASDGAYGYTF. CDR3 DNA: TGTGCCAGCGATGGGGCATATGGCTACACCTTC.

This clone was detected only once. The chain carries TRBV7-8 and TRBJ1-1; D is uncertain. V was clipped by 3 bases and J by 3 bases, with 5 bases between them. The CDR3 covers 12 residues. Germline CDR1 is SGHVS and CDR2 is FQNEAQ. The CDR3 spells CASSFFDTEAFF. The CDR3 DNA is TGTGCCAGCAGCTTTTTCGACACTGAAGCTTTCTTT.

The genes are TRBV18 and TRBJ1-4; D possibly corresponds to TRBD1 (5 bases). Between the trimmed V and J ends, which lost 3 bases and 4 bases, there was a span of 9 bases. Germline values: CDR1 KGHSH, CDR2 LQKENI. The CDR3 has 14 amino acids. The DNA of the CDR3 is TGTGCCAGCTCACCTAGACAGAGTAATGAAAAACTGTTTTTT. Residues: CASSPRQSNEKLFF.

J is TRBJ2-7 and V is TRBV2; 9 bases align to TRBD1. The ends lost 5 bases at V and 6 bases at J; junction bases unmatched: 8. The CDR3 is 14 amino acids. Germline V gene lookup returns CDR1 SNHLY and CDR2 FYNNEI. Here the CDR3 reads CASSLRDRVGEQYF. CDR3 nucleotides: TGTGCCAGCAGTCTTCGGGACAGGGTTGGCGAGCAGTACTTC.

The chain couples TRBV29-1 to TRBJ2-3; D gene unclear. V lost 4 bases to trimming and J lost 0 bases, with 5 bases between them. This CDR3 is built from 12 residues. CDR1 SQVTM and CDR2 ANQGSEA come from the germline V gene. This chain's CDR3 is CSVATSTDTQYF. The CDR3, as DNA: TGCAGCGTTGCTACTAGCACAGATACGCAGTATTTT.

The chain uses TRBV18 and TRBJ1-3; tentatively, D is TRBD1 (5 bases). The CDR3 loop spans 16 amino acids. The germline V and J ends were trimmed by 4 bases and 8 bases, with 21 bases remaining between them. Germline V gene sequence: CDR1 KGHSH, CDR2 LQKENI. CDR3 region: CASSLDRPLNGYTIYF. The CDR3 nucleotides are TGTGCCAGCTCACTCGACAGACCACTCAACGGCTACACCATATATTTT.

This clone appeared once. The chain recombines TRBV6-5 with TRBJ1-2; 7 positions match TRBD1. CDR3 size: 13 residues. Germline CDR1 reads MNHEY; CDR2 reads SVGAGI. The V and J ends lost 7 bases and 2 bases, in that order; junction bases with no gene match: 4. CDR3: CASTATGNYGYTF. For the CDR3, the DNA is TGTGCCAGCACCGCGACAGGGAACTATGGCTACACCTTC.

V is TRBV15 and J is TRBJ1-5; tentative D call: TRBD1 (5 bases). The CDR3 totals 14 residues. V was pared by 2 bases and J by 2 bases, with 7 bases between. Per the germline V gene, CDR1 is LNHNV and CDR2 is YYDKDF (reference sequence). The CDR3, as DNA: TGTGCCACCAGCAGACAGGGTCGCAATCAGCCCCAGCATTTT. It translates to CATSRQGRNQPQHF.

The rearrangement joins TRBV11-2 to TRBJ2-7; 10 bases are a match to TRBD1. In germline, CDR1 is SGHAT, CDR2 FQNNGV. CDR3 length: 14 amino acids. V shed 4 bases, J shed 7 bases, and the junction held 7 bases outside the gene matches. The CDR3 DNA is TGTGCCAGCAGCTACGGGACAGGGGTTGGTGAGCAGTACTTC. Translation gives CASSYGTGVGEQYF. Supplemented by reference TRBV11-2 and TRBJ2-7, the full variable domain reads EAGVAQSPRYKIIEKRQSVAFWCNPISGHATLYWYQQILGQGPKLLIQFQNNGVVDDSQLPKDRFSAERLKGVDSTLKIQPAKLEDSAVYLCASSYGTGVGEQYFGPGTRLTVT.

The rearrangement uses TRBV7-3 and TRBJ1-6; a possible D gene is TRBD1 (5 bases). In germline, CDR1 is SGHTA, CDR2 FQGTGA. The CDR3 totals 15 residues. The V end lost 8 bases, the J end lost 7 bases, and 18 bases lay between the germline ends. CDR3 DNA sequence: TGTGCCAGCTCTTCTGGGGTTGGGGGGAATTCACCCCTCCACTTT. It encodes CASSSGVGGNSPLHF.

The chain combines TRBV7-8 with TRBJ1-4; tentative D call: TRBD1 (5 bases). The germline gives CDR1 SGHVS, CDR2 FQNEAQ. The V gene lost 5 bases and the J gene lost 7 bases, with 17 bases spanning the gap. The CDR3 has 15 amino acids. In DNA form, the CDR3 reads TGTGCCAGCAGCCCCACGGGGGGGATCGGTGAAAAACTGTTTTTT. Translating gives CASSPTGGIGEKLFF.

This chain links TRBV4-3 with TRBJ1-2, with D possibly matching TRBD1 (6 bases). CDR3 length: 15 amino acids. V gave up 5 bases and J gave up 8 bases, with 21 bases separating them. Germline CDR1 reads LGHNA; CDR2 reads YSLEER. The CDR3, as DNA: TGCGCCAGCAGCTCCCAAGCCGGGGGGCGCGGGGGCTACACCTTC. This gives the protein CASSSQAGGRGGYTF.

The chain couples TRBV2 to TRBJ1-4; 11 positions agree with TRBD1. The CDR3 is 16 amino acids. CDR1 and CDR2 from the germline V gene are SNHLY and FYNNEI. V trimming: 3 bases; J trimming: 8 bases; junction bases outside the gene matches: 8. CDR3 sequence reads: CASSETGQGGYEKLFF. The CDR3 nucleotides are TGTGCCAGCAGTGAGACGGGACAGGGGGGATACGAAAAACTGTTTTTT.

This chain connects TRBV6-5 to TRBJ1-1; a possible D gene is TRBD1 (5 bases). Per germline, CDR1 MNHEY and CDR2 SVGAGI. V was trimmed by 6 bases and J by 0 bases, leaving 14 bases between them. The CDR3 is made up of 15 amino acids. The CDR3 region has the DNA TGTGCCAGCAGGCCGACCAGGGAGGTGAACACTGAAGCTTTCTTT. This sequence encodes CASRPTREVNTEAFF.

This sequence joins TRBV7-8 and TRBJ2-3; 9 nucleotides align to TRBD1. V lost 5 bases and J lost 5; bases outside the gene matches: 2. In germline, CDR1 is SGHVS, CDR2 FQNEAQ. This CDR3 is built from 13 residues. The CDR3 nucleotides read TGTGCCAGCAGCCGACAGGGGGGAGATACGCAGTATTTT. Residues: CASSRQGGDTQYF.

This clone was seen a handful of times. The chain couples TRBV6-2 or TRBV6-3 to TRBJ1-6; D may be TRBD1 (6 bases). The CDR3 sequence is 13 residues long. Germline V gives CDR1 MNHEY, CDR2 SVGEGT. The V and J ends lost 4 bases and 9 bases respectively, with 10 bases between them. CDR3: CASSSNRASPLHF. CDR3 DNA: TGTGCCAGCAGTTCCAACAGGGCTTCACCCCTCCACTTT.

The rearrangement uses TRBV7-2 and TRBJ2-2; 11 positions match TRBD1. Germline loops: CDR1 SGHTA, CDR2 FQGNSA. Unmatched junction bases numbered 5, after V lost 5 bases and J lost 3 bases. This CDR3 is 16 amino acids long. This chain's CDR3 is CASSPDRGRYTGELFF. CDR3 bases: TGTGCCAGCAGCCCGGACAGGGGGCGATACACCGGGGAGCTGTTTTTT.

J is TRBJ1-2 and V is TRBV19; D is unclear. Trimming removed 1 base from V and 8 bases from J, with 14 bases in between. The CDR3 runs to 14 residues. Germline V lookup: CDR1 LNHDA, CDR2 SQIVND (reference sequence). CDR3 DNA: TGTGCCAGTAGTATAGCTGGAGCCGGCGCAGGCTACACCTTC. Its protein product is CASSIAGAGAGYTF.

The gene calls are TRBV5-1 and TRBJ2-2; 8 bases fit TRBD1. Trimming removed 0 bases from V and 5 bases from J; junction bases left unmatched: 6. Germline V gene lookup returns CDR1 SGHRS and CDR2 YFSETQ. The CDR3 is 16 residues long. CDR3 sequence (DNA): TGCGCCAGCAGCTTGGCGGACAGGGTTCCTACCGGGGAGCTGTTTTTT. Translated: CASSLADRVPTGELFF.